A single sample is the source of the 30 T cell receptor beta chains below, sequenced in a study of T cell responses to AZD1222 COVID-19 vaccine. Here immunoSEQ multiplex PCR was the method, and the copy in TCRdb shows in-frame clones only, minus some. Here the sample spans roughly 93,000 clones, roughly nine tenths being singletons. Sequencing used peripheral blood, obtained 28 days after the second AZD1222 dose. The receptors originated from an adult who received the AZD1222 COVID-19 vaccine.

The chain joins TRBV10-3 to TRBJ1-4; D gene ambiguous. Deletions cut 2 bases from V and 0 bases from J, with 13 bases between. Germline CDR1 ENHRY, CDR2 SYGVKD. The length of the CDR3 is 17 residues. The CDR3 DNA follows: TGTGCCATCAGTGAGGACTACAGAACTGCAACTAATGAAAAACTGTTTTTT. Amino acid sequence: CAISEDYRTATNEKLFF.

The gene calls are TRBV10-1 and TRBJ2-3; maybe TRBD1 (6 bases). Trimming stripped 0 bases from V and 2 bases from J, with 15 bases between. The V gene's germline CDR1 is WNHNN and CDR2 SYGVQD (reference sequence). The CDR3 sequence is 17 residues long. The CDR3 bases are TGCGCCAGCAGTGAGTCGAGGGCAGGGGCCCACACAGATACGCAGTATTTT. This encodes CASSESRAGAHTDTQYF.

The chain carries TRBV6-2 or TRBV6-3 and TRBJ1-1; D uncertain. V dropped 2 bases and J dropped 2 bases, with 12 bases sitting between them. CDR1 and CDR2 from the germline V gene are MNHEY and SVGEGT. The CDR3 runs 15 residues. The CDR3 DNA is TGTGCCAGCAGTTACACCGCCCGTCGAAACACTGAAGCTTTCTTT. Protein product: CASSYTARRNTEAFF.

The chain carries TRBV5-6 and TRBJ1-6; no firm D call. This CDR3 has 13 residues. Germline V gene sequence: CDR1 SGHDT, CDR2 YYEEEE. V lost 4 bases to trimming and J lost 3 bases, with 5 bases between them. The DNA of the CDR3 is TGTGCCAGCAGCGTGGACTATAATTCACCCCTCCACTTT. This codes for CASSVDYNSPLHF.

The CDR3 DNA sequence: TGTGCCAGCAGCGAGGGAAAGAGCAATCAGCCCCAGCATTTT. The encoded protein is CASSEGKSNQPQHF. This rearrangement joins TRBV5-4 to TRBJ1-5; D remains unclear. There are 14 residues in the CDR3. The germline gives CDR1 SGHNT, CDR2 YYREEE (reference sequence). V lost 4 bases and J lost 1, with 9 bases in between.

The gene calls are TRBV7-9 and TRBJ1-5; D remains ambiguous. This CDR3 spans 13 amino acids. Trimming left V 5 bases short and J 6 bases short, with 11 bases between. Germline lookup yields CDR1 SEHNR and CDR2 FQNEAQ (reference sequence). The CDR3 here is CASSQAMGQPQHF. In nucleotides, the CDR3 is TGTGCCAGCAGCCAGGCCATGGGTCAGCCCCAGCATTTT.

The V and J genes are TRBV5-1 and TRBJ2-7; the D gene is possibly TRBD1 (6 bases). Trimming left V 8 bases short and J 2 bases short, with 17 bases between. In germline, CDR1 is SGHRS, CDR2 YFSETQ. CDR3 length equals 14 residues. The CDR3 DNA sequence: TGCGCCAGTAAAACTGACAGGCATACCTACGAGCAGTACTTC. It codes for CASKTDRHTYEQYF. The complete variable domain, with remaining parts taken from reference TRBV5-1 and TRBJ2-7, reads KAGVTQTPRYLIKTRGQQVTLSCSPISGHRSVSWYQQTPGQGLQFLFEYFSETQRNKGNFPGRFSGRQFSNSRSEMNVSTLELGDSALYLCASKTDRHTYEQYFGPGTRLTVT.

The chain combines TRBV5-4 with TRBJ1-1; D is ambiguous. The V and J ends lost 6 bases and 0 bases respectively, with 15 bases between them. Germline V gene lookup returns CDR1 SGHNT and CDR2 YYREEE (reference sequence). The CDR3 runs 15 residues. The CDR3 loop is CASTHLAGLNTEAFF. Here the CDR3 DNA reads TGTGCCAGCACCCATCTGGCGGGGTTGAACACTGAAGCTTTCTTT.

This sequence joins TRBV5-1 and TRBJ1-2; D unresolved. Per germline, CDR1 SGHRS and CDR2 YFSETQ. V was cut by 3 bases and J by 1 base, with 16 bases left in between. CDR3 size: 16 residues. CDR3 in amino acids: CASSSKDGSINYGYTF. For the CDR3, the DNA is TGCGCCAGCAGCTCCAAAGACGGCAGTATTAACTATGGCTACACCTTC.

The genes are TRBV29-1 and TRBJ2-7; tentatively, D is TRBD1 (6 bases). The CDR3 is made up of 13 amino acids. Germline CDR1 is SQVTM and CDR2 is ANQGSEA. V was clipped by 6 bases and J by 2 bases, with 14 bases between them. DNA of the CDR3: TGCAGCGTGAAGGGGGAAGTGACCTACGAGCAGTACTTC. Residues: CSVKGEVTYEQYF.

The rearrangement joins TRBV2 to TRBJ1-5, with D hard to call. Germline V gene lookup returns CDR1 SNHLY and CDR2 FYNNEI. CDR3 size: 12 residues. V lost 6 bases and J lost 3, with 6 bases in between. The CDR3 protein is CASSVNNQPQHF. The CDR3 DNA reads as TGTGCCAGCAGCGTTAACAATCAGCCCCAGCATTTT.

V and J are TRBV4-1 and TRBJ2-4; no definite D call. This CDR3 region has 15 residues. Deletions cut 7 bases from V and 0 bases from J, with 13 bases between. The V gene's germline CDR1 is MGHRA and CDR2 YSYEKL. CDR3 region: CASTGTTLAKNIQYF. The CDR3 DNA reads as TGCGCCAGCACCGGAACTACACTAGCCAAAAACATTCAGTACTTC.

This clone was observed a handful of times. The chain recombines TRBV18 with TRBJ2-7, with 10 bases identical to TRBD2. Per the germline V gene, CDR1 is KGHSH and CDR2 is LQKENI. This CDR3 is built from 15 residues. V shed 3 bases, J shed 4 bases, and the junction held 6 bases outside the gene matches. DNA of the CDR3: TGTGCCAGCTCACCGCTAGCGGGGGAACTTTACGAGCAGTACGTC. Residues: CASSPLAGELYEQYV.

This clone came up once. The chain combines TRBV7-9 with TRBJ1-2; weak D call: TRBD1 (6 bases). From germline, CDR1 is SEHNR and CDR2 FQNEAQ (reference sequence). This CDR3 spans 15 amino acids. Trimming removed 3 bases from V and 4 bases from J, with 15 bases in between. Here the CDR3 reads CASSLEGGRSYGYTF. For the CDR3, the DNA is TGTGCCAGCAGCTTGGAAGGGGGGCGCAGCTATGGCTACACCTTC.

The genes are TRBV12-3 or TRBV12-4 and TRBJ1-5; D gene unclear. The CDR3 totals 13 residues. Deletions cut 6 bases from V and 0 bases from J, with 6 bases between. The chain's CDR3 is CASSLNSNQPQHF. Here the CDR3 DNA reads TGTGCCAGCAGCCTGAATAGCAATCAGCCCCAGCATTTT.

The CDR3: CASSQDVSGGVAETQYF. For the CDR3, the DNA is TGTGCCAGCAGCCAAGATGTTAGCGGGGGGGTGGCAGAGACCCAGTACTTC. The rearrangement uses TRBV4-2 and TRBJ2-5; 11 nucleotides line up with TRBD2. Looked up from germline, CDR1 is LGHNA and CDR2 is YNFKEQ. This CDR3 has 17 residues. Germline trimming cut 0 bases from V and 4 bases from J; bases unmatched to any gene: 7.

V usage is TRBV7-9 and J usage is TRBJ1-2; TRBD1 matches 7 bases. This CDR3 is 16 amino acids long. Trimming removed 4 bases from V and 0 bases from J; junction bases left unmatched: 8. Germline values: CDR1 SEHNR, CDR2 FQNEAQ (reference sequence). The chain's CDR3 is CASSYSDRPTNYGYTF. CDR3 coding DNA: TGTGCCAGCAGCTACTCGGACAGGCCTACTAACTATGGCTACACCTTC.

The CDR3, as DNA: TGTGCCAGCAGCTTGGAAACCGGGGAGCTGTTTTTT. It encodes CASSLETGELFF. The gene calls are TRBV5-6 and TRBJ2-2; D is uncertain. The germline V gene has CDR1 SGHDT and CDR2 YYEEEE. This CDR3 is built from 12 residues. The V end was cut by 0 bases, the J end by 5 bases, with 2 bases between.

This chain uses TRBV18 with TRBJ1-1, with D unresolved. V lost 8 bases and J lost 0, with 19 bases in between. The CDR3 extends over 16 amino acids. Germline V gene lookup returns CDR1 KGHSH and CDR2 LQKENI. CDR3 nucleotides: TGTGCCAGCGGAACTAAACCCAGGAACATGAACACTGAAGCTTTCTTT. Protein: CASGTKPRNMNTEAFF.

This chain joins TRBV5-1 and TRBJ2-5, with a tentative D call TRBD2 (6 bases). Germline V gene data show CDR1 as SGHRS and CDR2 as YFSETQ. The CDR3 runs to 16 residues. V was trimmed by 4 bases and J by 5 bases, leaving 21 bases between them. CDR3 in amino acids: CASSRAATGGGETQYF. The CDR3 bases are TGCGCCAGCAGCCGGGCGGCCACCGGGGGTGGGGAGACCCAGTACTTC.

This chain joins TRBV20-1 and TRBJ2-5, with D unresolved. With 3 bases removed from V and 2 bases from J, the gap between germline ends came to 7 bases. Germline loops: CDR1 DFQATT, CDR2 SNEGSKA (reference sequence). The CDR3 is made up of 12 amino acids. CDR3 residues: CSASVAQETQYF. CDR3 coding DNA: TGCAGTGCTAGTGTAGCACAAGAGACCCAGTACTTC.

The chain employs TRBV4-1 and TRBJ2-2, with 14 nucleotides matching TRBD2. J gave up 5 bases and V 3 bases, and 5 bases lay outside the gene matches. The CDR3 length is 17 residues. Germline V gene data show CDR1 as MGHRA and CDR2 as YSYEKL. The CDR3 loop reads CASSQGLAGEGTGELFF. DNA for the CDR3: TGCGCCAGCAGCCAGGGACTAGCGGGGGAGGGGACCGGGGAGCTGTTTTTT.

This rearrangement joins TRBV25-1 to TRBJ1-6, with D unclear. The V end lost 3 bases, the J end lost 7 bases, and 13 bases lay between the germline ends. This CDR3 is 15 amino acids long. CDR1 MGHDK and CDR2 SYGVNS come from the germline V gene. The CDR3 is CASSEFVGTNSPLHF. The DNA for the CDR3 is TGTGCCAGCAGTGAGTTTGTGGGTACCAATTCACCCCTCCACTTT.

The chain uses TRBV2 and TRBJ1-1, with 7 bases identical to TRBD1. With V trimmed by 7 bases and J by 7 bases, 9 bases remained unmatched. There are 13 residues in the CDR3. Germline V lookup: CDR1 SNHLY, CDR2 FYNNEI. The CDR3 nucleotides are TGTGCCAGCACCTGGGACAGCCCACTTGAAGCTTTCTTT. Translating gives CASTWDSPLEAFF.

The CDR3: CASSRGPPTDTQYF. CDR3 in DNA: TGTGCCAGCAGCCGGGGACCACCCACAGATACGCAGTATTTT. This chain links TRBV27 with TRBJ2-3; D may be TRBD1 or TRBD2 (5 bases each). V shed 6 bases and J shed 2 bases, with 12 bases lying between them. The CDR3 covers 14 residues. Germline CDR1 is MNHEY and CDR2 is SMNVEV (reference sequence).

The chain uses TRBV5-4 and TRBJ2-5, with TRBD2 matching 12 bases. The CDR3 runs to 15 residues. Per germline, CDR1 SGHNT and CDR2 YYREEE (reference sequence). The trim removed 4 bases at V and 2 bases at J, leaving 3 bases unmatched. The chain's CDR3 is CASSRGTSGQETQYF. CDR3 in DNA: TGTGCCAGCAGCCGTGGGACTAGCGGGCAAGAGACCCAGTACTTC.

V is TRBV9 and J is TRBJ1-2; a weak D match, TRBD1 (5 bases). Trimming took 2 bases from V and 2 from J, leaving 10 bases between them. The CDR3 runs 14 residues. The V gene's germline CDR1 is SGDLS and CDR2 YYNGEE. The CDR3 loop reads CASSVGGVNYGYTF. The CDR3 bases are TGTGCCAGCAGCGTCGGGGGGGTGAACTATGGCTACACCTTC.

V usage is TRBV4-2 and J usage is TRBJ2-5; 8 bases match TRBD2. J was trimmed by 5 bases and V by 0 bases; bases with no gene match: 5. The CDR3 length is 15 residues. CDR1 is LGHNA, CDR2 YNFKEQ, per germline. CDR3 region: CASSQDRGGVETQYF. The DNA of the CDR3 is TGTGCCAGCAGCCAAGATCGGGGGGGGGTCGAGACCCAGTACTTC.

V is TRBV5-1 and J is TRBJ1-1; TRBD1 agrees at 7 bases. Looked up from germline, CDR1 is SGHRS and CDR2 is YFSETQ. CDR3 length equals 16 residues. Trimming removed 0 bases from V and 0 bases from J; junction bases left unmatched: 5. The CDR3 nucleotides are TGCGCCAGCAGCTTGGTAGGGGGCAGGATGAACACTGAAGCTTTCTTT. It codes for CASSLVGGRMNTEAFF.

This clone has only one observation. The V gene is TRBV27, the J gene TRBJ2-3, with 9 bases matching TRBD2. The germline V gene has CDR1 MNHEY and CDR2 SMNVEV (reference sequence). This CDR3 is built from 16 residues. V dropped 6 bases and J dropped 0; count of bases not matched to a gene: 7. The CDR3 nucleotides are TGTGCCAGCAGAAAGGGACTAGCAAGTAGCACAGATACGCAGTATTTT. Translation: CASRKGLASSTDTQYF.